This T cell receptor beta chain was retrieved from a study of T cell repertoires in cytomegalovirus infection. Study at large: Public TCR beta signatures indicated both CMV infection and matching HLA type.

CDR3 length: 17 amino acids. V lost 4 bases to trimming and J lost 1 base; unmatched junction nucleotides: 10. Germline lookup yields CDR1 MDHEN and CDR2 SYDVKM. TCRdb processed the reads anew with MiXCR; each CDR3 protein has one entry. Of approximately 630,000 distinct CDR3 sequences listed, 24% are singletons. With regard to this clonotype: A much more abundant neighbour one base away suggests this may be a read error.

This chain uses TRBV28 with TRBJ1-2, with 9 bases that match TRBD1. Sequencing was performed on CD8+ T cells from PBMCs. The TCR comes from a human donor in good health (CMV status not recorded). Some clones in this sample may be carry-over from other donors' samples. The CDR3 nucleotides are TGTGCCAGCAGTTGCTCGTACAGGGGGCGCGATAACTATGGCTACACCTTC. This encodes CASSCSYRGRDNYGYTF.